One sample yielded the 22 T cell receptor beta chains listed below, sequenced in a study of blood T cell repertoires in COVID-19. The protocol was immunoSEQ multiplex PCR, while the TCRdb copy is restricted to in-frame clones and leaves out a portion. The table includes 350,000 to 550,000 clones, 75% to 90% detected once. Sequencing was carried out using peripheral blood. These receptors were obtained from a woman aged 25-40 years with acute or convalescent COVID-19.

The chain couples TRBV3-1 (or the pseudogene TRBV3-2) to TRBJ2-3; 13 nucleotides agree with TRBD2. Germline assignment: CDR1 LGHDT and CDR2 YNNKEL (reference sequence). The CDR3 loop spans 16 amino acids. V was pared by 3 bases and J by 7 bases, with 7 bases of the junction left unmatched. The DNA for the CDR3 is TGTGCCAGCAGCCAGGAACTAGCGGGGGGGGTAAATACGCAGTATTTT. Translated: CASSQELAGGVNTQYF.

The chain couples TRBV7-9 to TRBJ1-3, with 9 bases that match TRBD1. The V segment lost 4 bases and the J segment 0 bases; nucleotides outside the gene matches: 7. The CDR3 length is 17 residues. The V gene's germline CDR1 is SEHNR and CDR2 FQNEAQ (reference sequence). CDR3 in DNA: TGTGCCAGCAGCTCGCGGACAGGGGCCACCTCTGGAAACACCATATATTTT. It yields the protein CASSSRTGATSGNTIYF.

The V and J genes are TRBV25-1 and TRBJ1-4; weak D call: TRBD1 (5 bases). CDR3 length: 16 amino acids. Germline V gives CDR1 MGHDK, CDR2 SYGVNS. V dropped 3 bases and J dropped 11 bases, with 22 bases sitting between them. CDR3 amino acids: CASSDSRGGDVMKLFF. The DNA for the CDR3 is TGTGCCAGCAGTGATTCTCGGGGAGGGGATGTAATGAAACTGTTTTTT.

The V and J genes are TRBV18 and TRBJ1-5, with 10 bases matching TRBD1. V was pared by 3 bases and J by 6 bases, with 5 bases of the junction left unmatched. The germline V gene encodes CDR1 KGHSH and CDR2 LQKENI. The CDR3 sequence is 15 residues long. This CDR3 is CASSPGTGDSQPQHF. CDR3 DNA sequence: TGTGCCAGCTCACCCGGGACAGGGGATTCTCAGCCCCAGCATTTT.

The chain links TRBV7-8 to TRBJ2-1, with D tentatively TRBD2 (5 bases). The V gene lost 5 bases and the J gene lost 1 base, with 15 bases spanning the gap. Germline V gives CDR1 SGHVS, CDR2 FQNEAQ. This CDR3 has 16 residues. The CDR3 DNA is TGTGCCAGCAGCCCGACGCGCCAGCGGTCCTACAATGAGCAGTTCTTC. This gives the protein CASSPTRQRSYNEQFF.

The chain uses TRBV20-1 and TRBJ1-4; 8 bases are shared with TRBD1. V shed 3 bases and J 8 bases; nucleotides not matched to a gene: 11. The CDR3 has 15 residues. Germline values: CDR1 DFQATT, CDR2 SNEGSKA (reference sequence). The CDR3 DNA is TGCAGTGCTAGTGGACAGGGACGTTCGGGGGAAAAACTGTTTTTT. Its translation is CSASGQGRSGEKLFF.

As to this clone: Distinct nucleotide sequences in the sample also encode this CDR3. The V call is TRBV19, the J call TRBJ1-2; 8 nucleotides agree with TRBD1. Germline trimming cut 4 bases from V and 5 bases from J; bases unmatched to any gene: 0. This CDR3 contains 12 residues. Germline V lookup: CDR1 LNHDA, CDR2 SQIVND (reference sequence). CDR3 protein: CASSRQGYGYTF. The DNA for the CDR3 is TGTGCCAGTAGTAGACAGGGGTATGGCTACACCTTC.

This chain connects TRBV4-1 to TRBJ1-5; 8 bases agree with TRBD1. This CDR3 region has 18 residues. The V gene's germline CDR1 is MGHRA and CDR2 YSYEKL. The J segment lost 5 bases and the V segment lost 3 bases, leaving 15 bases of the junction unmatched. DNA for the CDR3: TGCGCCAGCAGCCATCCGGACAGGGCCGATTCGTTTGATCAGCCCCAGCATTTT. It codes for CASSHPDRADSFDQPQHF.

This chain joins TRBV7-3 and TRBJ2-7, with TRBD1 identical over 9 bases. The junction had 12 bases not matched to a gene; V was cut back by 5 bases and J by 4 bases. CDR3 length equals 16 residues. Per the germline V gene, CDR1 is SGHTA and CDR2 is FQGTGA. The DNA for the CDR3 is TGTGCCAGCAGCCCACCGACAGGGGGGGAAAGGTACGAGCAGTACTTC. It yields the protein CASSPPTGGERYEQYF.

This clone was seen a handful of times. The chain combines TRBV14 with TRBJ1-1; 7 bases fit TRBD1. This CDR3 region has 13 residues. Germline loops: CDR1 SGHDN, CDR2 FVKESK. The V and J ends lost 4 bases and 5 bases, in that order; junction bases with no gene match: 4. CDR3: CASSRQGRTEAFF. The CDR3, as DNA: TGTGCCAGCAGCCGACAGGGACGTACTGAAGCTTTCTTT.

This chain's CDR3 is CASRPDRGLSHGYTF. The CDR3 DNA reads TGTGCCAGCCGCCCGGACAGGGGGCTCAGTCATGGCTACACCTTC. V usage is TRBV6-5 and J usage is TRBJ1-2; 11 nucleotides line up with TRBD1. The V gene's germline CDR1 is MNHEY and CDR2 SVGAGI. Unmatched junction bases numbered 11, after V lost 8 bases and J lost 6 bases. The CDR3 loop spans 15 amino acids.

The chain links TRBV28 to TRBJ2-3; 9 positions match TRBD2. This CDR3 has 14 amino acids. V lost 6 bases to trimming and J lost 3 bases; unmatched junction nucleotides: 4. Germline CDR1 reads MDHEN; CDR2 reads SYDVKM. In DNA form, the CDR3 reads TGTGCCAGCAGCGGACTAGCGAGTACAGATACGCAGTATTTT. This sequence encodes CASSGLASTDTQYF.

The V call is TRBV14, the J call TRBJ2-1, with 12 nucleotides matching TRBD2. V lost 4 bases to trimming and J lost 3 bases; unmatched junction nucleotides: 10. The CDR3 covers 18 residues. Germline CDR1 and CDR2: SGHDN and FVKESK. CDR3 DNA sequence: TGTGCCAGCAGCCGTAGACTAGCGGGGGACTATTACTACAATGAGCAGTTCTTC. Translating it yields CASSRRLAGDYYYNEQFF.

The chain links TRBV5-5 to TRBJ2-3; TRBD1 matches 9 bases. The junction had 7 bases not matched to a gene; V was cut back by 2 bases and J by 3 bases. Germline loops: CDR1 SGHKS, CDR2 YYEKEE (reference sequence). This CDR3 has 16 amino acids. This CDR3 reads CASSLQGAFRTDTQYF. The CDR3 nucleotides are TGTGCCAGCAGCTTACAGGGGGCATTTAGAACAGATACGCAGTATTTT.

Comments on this clone: An end of the junction differs from the germline gene, which may be a read error. The V gene is TRBV3-1 (or the pseudogene TRBV3-2), the J gene TRBJ2-3; D remains ambiguous. The CDR3 is 12 residues long. From germline, CDR1 is LGHDT and CDR2 YNNKEL (reference sequence). The CDR3 bases are TGTGCCAGCAGCCAGGGCCATTACGACCTTTCTTTT. Its protein product is CASSQGHYDLSF.

With regard to this clone: The same CDR3 is also encoded by other DNA sequences in this sample. In nucleotides, the CDR3 is TGTGCCATATCCTGGGGCGGGGCCTACAATGAGCAGTTCTTC. It yields the protein CAISWGGAYNEQFF. The gene calls are TRBV10-3 and TRBJ2-1, with D perhaps TRBD2 (6 bases). This CDR3 is built from 14 residues. Germline assignment: CDR1 ENHRY and CDR2 SYGVKD. The V end lost 9 bases, the J end lost 2 bases, and 14 bases lay between the germline ends.

The V gene is TRBV5-8, the J gene TRBJ1-6; TRBD1 might be the D (5 bases). Germline V gene data show CDR1 as SGHTS and CDR2 as YDEGEE. This CDR3 comprises 15 residues. V was trimmed by 9 bases and J by 9 bases, leaving 22 bases between them. CDR3 DNA: TGTGCCAACACAGGTCGACCTTTTGGGTCTTCACCCCTCCACTTT. Encoded protein: CANTGRPFGSSPLHF.

J is TRBJ1-2 and V is TRBV29-1; 8 bases fit TRBD1. After removal of 4 bases from V and 8 bases from J, the junction contained 12 bases not matched to a gene. In germline, CDR1 is SQVTM, CDR2 ANQGSEA. This CDR3 region has 14 residues. CDR3 loop: CSVGPEDDRGGYTF. In DNA form, the CDR3 reads TGCAGCGTTGGCCCCGAGGATGACAGGGGCGGCTACACCTTC. Full variable domain (remainder filled in from reference TRBV29-1 and TRBJ1-2): SAVISQKPSRDICQRGTSLTIQCQVDSQVTMMFWYRQQPGQSLTLIATANQGSEATYESGFVIDKFPISRPNLTFSTLTVSNMSPEDSSIYLCSVGPEDDRGGYTFGSGTRLTVV.

This clone was seen a single time. The rearrangement uses TRBV4-1 and TRBJ2-2; weak D call: TRBD1 (6 bases). Germline V CDR1 and CDR2: MGHRA, YSYEKL. V shed 5 bases and J shed 4 bases, with 17 bases lying between them. The CDR3 contains 16 residues. CDR3 residues: CASSWGLGVGTGELFF. CDR3 nucleotide sequence: TGCGCCAGCAGCTGGGGGCTGGGGGTTGGCACCGGGGAGCTGTTTTTT.

V and J are TRBV9 and TRBJ1-3, with a weak D call TRBD1 (5 bases). From germline, CDR1 is SGDLS and CDR2 YYNGEE. The CDR3 has 15 amino acids. Trimming shortened V by 0 bases and J by 2 bases, and 9 bases separated the two germline ends. The CDR3 loop is CASSVDPGTGNTIYF. The CDR3 region has the DNA TGTGCCAGCAGCGTAGATCCAGGGACTGGAAACACCATATATTTT.

The rearrangement links TRBV2 to TRBJ1-5; no definite D call. CDR1 is SNHLY and CDR2 is FYNNEI in the germline V gene. V was trimmed by 4 bases and J by 7 bases, leaving 17 bases between them. The CDR3 has 15 amino acids. The CDR3 nucleotides are TGTGCCAGCAGTGTCACCCAGGCCCTTTACCAGCCCCAGCATTTT. It translates to CASSVTQALYQPQHF.

V usage is TRBV7-9 and J usage is TRBJ1-1, with 8 bases matching TRBD1. This CDR3 is 16 amino acids long. V shed 5 bases, J shed 3 bases, and the junction held 11 bases outside the gene matches. Germline CDR1 and CDR2: SEHNR and FQNEAQ (reference sequence). CDR3 loop: CASSPPGGEDYTEAFF. As DNA, the CDR3 is TGTGCCAGCAGCCCTCCAGGGGGCGAGGACTACACTGAAGCTTTCTTT. Full variable domain (missing parts from reference TRBV7-9 and TRBJ1-1): DTGVSQNPRHKITKRGQNVTFRCDPISEHNRLYWYRQTLGQGPEFLTYFQNEAQLEKSRLLSDRFSAERPKGSFSTLEIQRTEQGDSAMYLCASSPPGGEDYTEAFFGQGTRLTVV.